The TCR beta chain described here comes from a study of T cell changes during pregnancy in multiple sclerosis. The CDR3 is made up of 14 amino acids. From germline, CDR1 is KGHSH and CDR2 LQKENI. V gave up 4 bases and J gave up 0 bases, with 9 bases separating them. Using immunoSEQ multiplex PCR, the repertoire was profiled, and TCRdb retains in-frame clones only, with some absent. Among around 120,000 clones listed, approximately 91% were seen once. This TCR was recovered from a female donor with multiple sclerosis, enrolled in a pregnancy study. The J gene is TRBJ1-1, the V gene TRBV18, with D possibly being TRBD1 (6 bases). Sequenced here: peripheral blood, sampled after pregnancy. The DNA for the CDR3 is TGTGCCAGCTCACTGGACAGAATGAACACTGAAGCTTTCTTT. It yields the protein CASSLDRMNTEAFF.